Following are 10 T cell receptor beta chains from one sample sequenced in a study of blood T cell repertoires in COVID-19. Method: immunoSEQ multiplex PCR; TCRdb's copy keeps in-frame clones and lacks some. The sample has about 150,000 clones; roughly 88% are singletons. What was sequenced was peripheral blood. These receptors were collected from a woman in her forties or fifties with acute or convalescent COVID-19.

J is TRBJ1-4 and V is TRBV7-9, with 7 nucleotides matching TRBD1. V was pared by 6 bases and J by 5 bases, with 6 bases of the junction left unmatched. There are 14 residues in the CDR3. Germline V gene lookup returns CDR1 SEHNR and CDR2 FQNEAQ (reference sequence). The CDR3 protein is CASSSTGWNEKLFF. Written as DNA, the CDR3 is TGTGCCAGCAGTTCGACAGGGTGGAATGAAAAACTGTTTTTT. The full variable domain, rest sourced from reference TRBV7-9 and TRBJ1-4, is DTGVSQNPRHKITKRGQNVTFRCDPISEHNRLYWYRQTLGQGPEFLTYFQNEAQLEKSRLLSDRFSAERPKGSFSTLEIQRTEQGDSAMYLCASSSTGWNEKLFFGSGTQLSVL.

The J gene is TRBJ1-5, the V gene TRBV27, with 7 bases that match TRBD1. The CDR3 has 17 amino acids. J lost 2 bases, V lost 7 bases, and 14 bases had no gene match. Looked up from germline, CDR1 is MNHEY and CDR2 is SMNVEV (reference sequence). CDR3 sequence reads: CASKPGRGKGGNQPQHF. DNA for the CDR3: TGTGCCAGCAAACCAGGCAGGGGGAAAGGGGGCAATCAGCCCCAGCATTTT.

The rearrangement uses TRBV19 and TRBJ2-3; D possibly corresponds to TRBD1 (6 bases). Germline V gene lookup returns CDR1 LNHDA and CDR2 SQIVND (reference sequence). Between the trimmed V and J ends, which lost 5 bases and 2 bases, there was a span of 14 bases. The CDR3 consists of 15 residues. The DNA of the CDR3 is TGTGCCAGTAGTGATCGGACAGCAGCCACAGATACGCAGTATTTT. Translated, it gives CASSDRTAATDTQYF.

This rearrangement joins TRBV7-2 to TRBJ2-3, with D maybe TRBD2 (5 bases). The germline V gene has CDR1 SGHTA and CDR2 FQGNSA. V lost 0 bases and J lost 5, with 12 bases in between. The CDR3 has 15 residues. The CDR3 here is CASSLARAWKDTQYF. The CDR3, as DNA: TGTGCCAGCAGCTTAGCGAGGGCTTGGAAAGATACGCAGTATTTT.

There are a few counts of this clone. The genes are TRBV28 and TRBJ2-7; D is undetermined. V was clipped by 6 bases and J by 6 bases, with 15 bases between them. In germline, CDR1 is MDHEN, CDR2 SYDVKM. The CDR3 totals 13 residues. CDR3 bases: TGTGCCAGCAGCCCCCCGTCACCCAGCGAGCAGTACTTC. Its translation: CASSPPSPSEQYF.

This clone was recorded once. The V gene is TRBV18, the J gene TRBJ1-1, with 8 bases fitting TRBD1. V trimming: 6 bases; J trimming: 4 bases; junction bases outside the gene matches: 13. CDR3 length: 16 residues. Germline-derived CDR1 and CDR2 are KGHSH and LQKENI. The CDR3 loop is CASSLNGQGASTEAFF. The CDR3 region has the DNA TGTGCCAGCTCCCTCAACGGGCAGGGGGCCAGCACTGAAGCTTTCTTT.

The V call is TRBV5-1, the J call TRBJ2-1; TRBD2 is a possible D gene (5 bases). V was trimmed by 4 bases and J by 4 bases, leaving 15 bases between them. There are 15 residues in the CDR3. CDR1 and CDR2 from the germline V gene are SGHRS and YFSETQ. CDR3 loop: CASSGVTGSYNEQFF. The CDR3 region has the DNA TGCGCCAGCAGCGGGGTCACGGGGTCTTACAATGAGCAGTTCTTC.

This chain links TRBV7-3 with TRBJ2-7; D possibly corresponds to TRBD1 (6 bases). Per germline, CDR1 SGHTA and CDR2 FQGTGA. The length of the CDR3 is 13 residues. With 4 bases removed from V and 4 bases from J, the gap between germline ends came to 11 bases. The CDR3 nucleotides read TGTGCCAGCAGCTCAAACGGACAGTACGAGCAGTACTTC. This gives the protein CASSSNGQYEQYF.

The rearrangement uses TRBV6-6 and TRBJ1-5, with 8 bases that match TRBD1. CDR1 and CDR2 (germline): MNHNY, SVGAGI (reference sequence). CDR3 length: 15 residues. J lost 7 bases, V lost 6 bases, and 11 bases had no gene match. The CDR3 DNA is TGTGCCAGCAGATCGGACAGGGTGAGAGGACAGCCCCAGCATTTT. It codes for CASRSDRVRGQPQHF.

This clone was observed once. The chain carries TRBV28 and TRBJ2-2, with a possible D match to TRBD2 (6 bases). The V end lost 1 base, the J end lost 3 bases, and 9 bases lay between the germline ends. Germline V gene sequence: CDR1 MDHEN, CDR2 SYDVKM. The CDR3 sequence is 15 residues long. DNA for the CDR3: TGTGCCAGCAGTTTATTCGGAGGGTACACCGGGGAGCTGTTTTTT. Translated, it gives CASSLFGGYTGELFF.